A selection of T cell receptor beta chains follows, all from one sample in a study of T cell responses to AZD1222 COVID-19 vaccine. Sequenced by immunoSEQ multiplex PCR; TCRdb stores in-frame clones only, minus some. The sample carries roughly 150,000 clones, approximately 94% recorded once. The sequencing here drew on peripheral blood, taken on day 0 of AZD1222 vaccination. The receptors stem from an adult in good health. Each CDR3 is given with its conserved first and last residue. Fields, in order: D gene, clone size, V gene, J gene, CDR3 length, CDR3 DNA, CDR3 protein. D genes are given only for firm matches. Clone size appears in some rows only: once, few, many, or a class for an expanded clone.

TRBD2	NA	TRBV30	TRBJ2-7	17	TGTGCCTGGAGTCCTTTCTTTCGCGGGGGGACCCAATACGAGCAGTACTTC	CAWSPFFRGGTQYEQYF
TRBD2	NA	TRBV5-4	TRBJ2-6	16	TGTGCCAGCAGCTGGGGACTAGTCTCTGGGGCCAACGTCCTGACTTTC	CASSWGLVSGANVLTF
NA	NA	TRBV5-4	TRBJ2-6	13	TGTGCCAGCAGCTTTCTAGGGGCCAACGTCCTGACTTTC	CASSFLGANVLTF
NA	NA	TRBV2	TRBJ1-1	13	TGTGCCAGCAGTCAGGACATGAACACTGAAGCTTTCTTT	CASSQDMNTEAFF
TRBD1	NA	TRBV19	TRBJ2-1	12	TGTGCCAGTAGCGCAGGGGACAGTGAGCAGTTCTTC	CASSAGDSEQFF
TRBD1	few	TRBV19	TRBJ2-2	17	TGTGCCAGTAGTATTCGACAGGGGCCTAACCTTGCCGGGGAGCTGTTTTTT	CASSIRQGPNLAGELFF
TRBD2	NA	TRBV5-6	TRBJ2-3	15	TGTGCCAGCAGCTTGGGGACTAGCGGCACAGATACGCAGTATTTT	CASSLGTSGTDTQYF
TRBD2	NA	TRBV24-1	TRBJ2-5	16	TGTGCCACCAGCCCCTCTGGAGCGGGGGTTGAAAAGACCCAGTACTTC	CATSPSGAGVEKTQYF
NA	NA	TRBV2	TRBJ1-5	19	TGTGCCAGCAGCAACCATGGGGACCGAGATCTCTTGAGCAATCAGCCCCAGCATTTT	CASSNHGDRDLLSNQPQHF
NA	NA	TRBV3-1/TRBV3-2	TRBJ2-7	15	TGTGCCAGCAGCCAAGATGGAGGGGTCTCCTACGAGCAGTACTTC	CASSQDGGVSYEQYF
NA	NA	TRBV2	TRBJ2-5	14	TGTGCCAGCTTAGGGCTGGACCTCCAAGAGACCCAGTACTTC	CASLGLDLQETQYF
TRBD1	NA	TRBV4-3	TRBJ1-4	14	TGCGCCAGCAGCCAGGGACAGCTTGAGGAAAAACTGTTTTTT	CASSQGQLEEKLFF
NA	NA	TRBV2	TRBJ1-4	15	TGTGCCAGCAGTGAAGCAAGGGTCTCACATGAAAAACTGTTTTTT	CASSEARVSHEKLFF
NA	once	TRBV7-8	TRBJ1-3	14	TGTGCCAGCAGCGTACGGTCCTCTGGAAACACCATATATTTT	CASSVRSSGNTIYF
TRBD1	NA	TRBV5-4	TRBJ1-1	13	TGTGCCAGCAGCGGACAGGAGAACACTGAAGCTTTCTTT	CASSGQENTEAFF
NA	NA	TRBV27	TRBJ1-2	13	TGTGCCAGTCGGGACCGCCTAAACAATGGCTACACCTTC	CASRDRLNNGYTF
NA	few	TRBV6-1	TRBJ1-2	15	TGTGCCAGCAGTGAAGGTTCCCCCAGGGTGGATGGCTACACCTTC	CASSEGSPRVDGYTF
NA	NA	TRBV19	TRBJ2-5	13	TGTGCCAGTAGTACTCCCCGGTTTCAGACCCAGTACTTC	CASSTPRFQTQYF
NA	NA	TRBV5-1	TRBJ2-2	16	TGCGCCAGCAGCTTGAGTGGGGGCCCGTACACCGGGGAGCTGTTTTTT	CASSLSGGPYTGELFF
TRBD1	few	TRBV19	TRBJ1-5	16	TGTGCCAGTAGTATCCGACAGGGGGCGAGTTATCAGCCCCAGCATTTT	CASSIRQGASYQPQHF
NA	NA	TRBV6-6	TRBJ1-5	13	TGTGCCAGCAGTTACGGTGGGAATCAGCCCCAGCATTTT	CASSYGGNQPQHF
NA	NA	TRBV27	TRBJ1-5	13	TGTGCCACCGGACCTGGTAGGAATCAGCCCCAGCATTTT	CATGPGRNQPQHF
NA	NA	TRBV28	TRBJ1-2	13	TGTGCCAGCAGACGAACGCTAGGCGATGACTACACCTTC	CASRRTLGDDYTF
NA	NA	TRBV28	TRBJ1-1	12	TGTGCCAGCAGTTTGGGGAGGTCTGAAGCTTTCTTT	CASSLGRSEAFF
TRBD1	NA	TRBV5-1	TRBJ2-7	14	TGCGCCAGCAGCCAAGGGACAGGGGGTACCGAGCAGTACTTC	CASSQGTGGTEQYF
TRBD2	NA	TRBV5-1	TRBJ2-7	19	TGCGCCAGCAGCTTACACGGACTAGCGGGGGGGACTAGCTCCTACGAGCAGTACTTC	CASSLHGLAGGTSSYEQYF
NA	once	TRBV6-5	TRBJ2-7	11	TGTACCGTGAGGGAGACCTACGAGCAGTACTTC	CTVRETYEQYF
NA	NA	TRBV5-5	TRBJ1-1	13	TGTGCCAGCAGCCCAAGGGCAGGGGCTGAAGCTTTCTTT	CASSPRAGAEAFF
NA	NA	TRBV6-4	TRBJ2-5	13	TGTGCCAGCAGTCCGACCGCTGAAGAGACCCAGTACTTC	CASSPTAEETQYF
NA	NA	TRBV5-6	TRBJ1-2	14	TGTGCCAGCAGCTTGTATTCCGTGACGCCTGGCTACACCTTC	CASSLYSVTPGYTF
TRBD2	NA	TRBV4-1	TRBJ2-5	16	TGCGCCAGCAGCCTCCTACAGGGACTAGCTAAAGAGACCCAGTACTTC	CASSLLQGLAKETQYF
TRBD1	NA	TRBV4-1	TRBJ1-1	16	TGCGCCAGCAGCGTCCGGGACAGGTCCCTGAACACTGAAGCTTTCTTT	CASSVRDRSLNTEAFF
NA	NA	TRBV12-3/TRBV12-4	TRBJ1-6	13	TGTGCCAGCAGTTCGAAGGGAAATTCACCCCTCCACTTT	CASSSKGNSPLHF
NA	NA	TRBV30	TRBJ1-3	12	TGTGCCTGGAGTGTTTATGGAAACACCATATATTTT	CAWSVYGNTIYF
TRBD2	NA	TRBV19	TRBJ2-1	17	TGTGCCAGTAGTACCCACCCAGCGGGGATGTCCTACAATGAGCAGTTCTTC	CASSTHPAGMSYNEQFF
NA	NA	TRBV7-9	TRBJ1-2	13	TGTGCCAGCAGCACTAGTCAGGGGAATGGCTACACCTTC	CASSTSQGNGYTF
TRBD2	NA	TRBV7-2	TRBJ2-3	16	TGTGCCAGCAGCTTATTGGCGGGGGGACTCACAGATACGCAGTATTTT	CASSLLAGGLTDTQYF
NA	NA	TRBV5-4	TRBJ1-3	14	TGTGCCAGCAGCTCGGCAGGGAGTGGAAACACCATATATTTT	CASSSAGSGNTIYF
NA	NA	TRBV9	TRBJ2-3	14	TGTGCCAGCACCCAGGGAACGAGCACAGATACGCAGTATTTT	CASTQGTSTDTQYF
NA	NA	TRBV28	TRBJ1-5	13	TGTGCCAGCAGCCTCCAGGAGTATCAGCCCCAGCATTTT	CASSLQEYQPQHF
NA	NA	TRBV7-9	TRBJ1-5	16	TGTGCCAGCAGCCGCCACTCTGGGGGCCCCCATCAGCCCCAGCATTTT	CASSRHSGGPHQPQHF
TRBD1	NA	TRBV28	TRBJ1-6	13	TGTGCCAGCGAGGGGCAGGGGGGCTCACCCCTCCACTTT	CASEGQGGSPLHF
NA	once	TRBV5-4	TRBJ1-1	16	TGTGCCAGCAGCTTGGCCGTTCCTGGGGCTGGCACTGAAGCTTTCTTT	CASSLAVPGAGTEAFF
TRBD1	NA	TRBV3-1/TRBV3-2	TRBJ1-1	16	TGTGCCAGCAGCCAGAACACAGGGGGGATGAACACTGAAGCTTTCTTT	CASSQNTGGMNTEAFF
TRBD1	NA	TRBV5-8	TRBJ1-1	14	TGTGCCAGCAGCCCCGGGACAGGGGTCACTGAAGCTTTCTTT	CASSPGTGVTEAFF
NA	few	TRBV2	TRBJ2-7	14	TGTGCCAGCAGAGCCGTTCTAAGCTCCTACGAGCAGTACTTC	CASRAVLSSYEQYF
NA	few	TRBV19	TRBJ2-2	14	TGTGCCAGTACTCAAGGACCGAACACCGGGGAGCTGTTTTTT	CASTQGPNTGELFF